These 24 T cell receptor beta chains were all obtained from the same sample, sequenced in a study of T cells after yellow fever vaccination. TCRdb passed the 5' RACE reads through MiXCR, listing each CDR3 protein once. The sample has some 200,000 distinct CDR3 sequences; roughly 9.6% are singletons. The material sequenced was CD8+ T cells sorted from PBMCs, taken 15 days after the yellow fever booster vaccination. The receptor set was obtained from a man between 18 and 29 years old who received the YFV17D yellow fever vaccine.

This chain joins TRBV28 and TRBJ2-1, with unresolved D. V was cut by 4 bases and J by 8 bases, with 6 bases left in between. CDR3 length: 11 amino acids. Germline V gives CDR1 MDHEN, CDR2 SYDVKM. In DNA form, the CDR3 reads TGTGCCAGCAGTTACGTCGATGAGCAGTTCTTC. Its protein is CASSYVDEQFF.

The chain uses TRBV19 and TRBJ2-2; D not resolved. Germline V gene sequence: CDR1 LNHDA, CDR2 SQIVND (reference sequence). The V gene lost 1 base and the J gene lost 6 bases, with 3 bases spanning the gap. The length of the CDR3 is 12 residues. The CDR3 DNA reads TGTGCCAGTAGTATAGCGCCCGGGGAGCTGTTTTTT. This encodes CASSIAPGELFF. The full variable domain, rest sourced from reference TRBV19 and TRBJ2-2, is DGGITQSPKYLFRKEGQNVTLSCEQNLNHDAMYWYRQDPGQGLRLIYYSQIVNDFQKGDIAEGYSVSREKKESFPLTVTSAQKNPTAFYLCASSIAPGELFFGEGSRLTVL.

The genes are TRBV4-3 and TRBJ1-2, with no clear D. This CDR3 is built from 14 residues. From germline, CDR1 is LGHNA and CDR2 YSLEER. Trimming removed 6 bases at V and 3 bases at J, with 14 bases between. The CDR3 coding sequence is TGCGCCAGCAGATTCGGACTTTCCCACTATGGCTACACCTTC. It codes for CASRFGLSHYGYTF.

This clonotype turned up a few times. The chain is built from TRBV7-2 and TRBJ2-5; weak D call: TRBD1 (6 bases). Germline lookup yields CDR1 SGHTA and CDR2 FQGNSA. The CDR3 spans 15 residues. V lost 1 base and J 0 bases, leaving 9 bases between the germline ends. CDR3 coding DNA: TGTGCCAGCAGCTTAGTGTACAGGGACCAAGAGACCCAGTACTTC. Translated: CASSLVYRDQETQYF. Full variable domain (remainder filled in from reference TRBV7-2 and TRBJ2-5): GAGVSQSPSNKVTEKGKDVELRCDPISGHTALYWYRQSLGQGLEFLIYFQGNSAPDKSGLPSDRFSAERTGGSVSTLTIQRTQQEDSAVYLCASSLVYRDQETQYFGPGTRLLVL.

In its sample, this clonotype was seen a few times. The chain has TRBV9 and TRBJ2-5; 8 nucleotides agree with TRBD2. Germline CDR1 SGDLS, CDR2 YYNGEE. With 4 bases clipped from V and 2 bases from J, the junction kept 7 bases outside the gene matches. CDR3 size: 15 residues. CDR3 protein: CASSSRGGPQETQYF. CDR3 bases: TGTGCCAGCAGCTCTCGCGGGGGGCCACAAGAGACCCAGTACTTC.

A few counts support this clonotype. The chain joins TRBV9 to TRBJ2-7; tentative D call: TRBD1 (5 bases). CDR1 is SGDLS and CDR2 is YYNGEE in the germline V gene. This CDR3 has 14 amino acids. V was cut by 4 bases and J by 5 bases, with 16 bases left in between. The CDR3 region has the DNA TGTGCCAGCAGCCGCCGATGTGGGGCCCACGAGCAGTACTTC. Protein product: CASSRRCGAHEQYF.

A remark on this clonotype: This sequence may be a read error, since a much larger clone differs from it by one base. V is TRBV6-4 and J is TRBJ2-3, with D tentatively TRBD2 (6 bases). Germline V gene lookup returns CDR1 MRHNA and CDR2 SNTAGT. This CDR3 is built from 14 residues. In DNA, the CDR3 is TGTACCAGCAGTGATGGGGGGACCACAGATACGCAGTATTTT. Protein sequence: CTSSDGGTTDTQYF.

The chain recombines TRBV27 with TRBJ1-1; tentative D call: TRBD1 (5 bases). The length of the CDR3 is 12 residues. The ends were cut back, 6 bases at V and 5 bases at J, with 10 bases in the middle. Looked up from germline, CDR1 is MNHEY and CDR2 is SMNVEV (reference sequence). CDR3: CASRKGRTEAFF. CDR3 DNA: TGTGCCAGCAGGAAGGGGAGGACTGAAGCTTTCTTT.

This clonotype occurred a few times. The chain couples TRBV6-6 to TRBJ1-5; no clear D. The V end was cut by 0 bases, the J end by 6 bases, with 9 bases between. The CDR3 covers 14 residues. The germline V gene has CDR1 MNHNY and CDR2 SVGAGI (reference sequence). The DNA for the CDR3 is TGTGCCAGCAGTTACTCTGCGCTCTCTCAGCCCCAGCATTTT. Translation: CASSYSALSQPQHF.

Only a few counts were recorded for this clonotype. This chain uses TRBV4-3 with TRBJ2-2, with D hard to call. V shed 1 base and J shed 1 base, with 4 bases lying between them. CDR3 length: 14 residues. Germline V CDR1 and CDR2: LGHNA, YSLEER. The DNA for the CDR3 is TGCGCCAGCAGCCAAGGGGAGAACACCGGGGAGCTGTTTTTT. Protein sequence: CASSQGENTGELFF.

The chain joins TRBV20-1 to TRBJ2-5; D is unresolved. The CDR3 runs 13 residues. With 0 bases removed from V and 1 base from J, the gap between germline ends came to 6 bases. Germline-derived CDR1 and CDR2 are DFQATT and SNEGSKA (reference sequence). As DNA, the CDR3 is TGCAGTGCTAGAGATCACTCCCAAGAGACCCAGTACTTC. It translates to CSARDHSQETQYF.

The sample holds a few counts of this clonotype. This rearrangement joins TRBV28 to TRBJ2-5, with D possibly TRBD1 on 6 matching bases. The germline CDR1 and CDR2 sequences are MDHEN and SYDVKM. Trimming pared 7 bases from V and 10 bases from J, leaving 19 bases between. CDR3 size: 13 residues. The CDR3 sequence: CASKVLDSGDQYF. CDR3 nucleotide sequence: TGTGCCAGCAAGGTCCTGGACAGTGGGGACCAGTACTTC. Combining the CDR3 with reference TRBV28 and TRBJ2-5 gives the whole variable domain DVKVTQSSRYLVKRTGEKVFLECVQDMDHENMFWYRQDPGLGLRLIYFSYDVKMKEKGDIPEGYSVSREKKERFSLILESASTNQTSMYLCASKVLDSGDQYFGPGTRLLVL.

The sample holds a few counts of this clonotype. The rearrangement joins TRBV29-1 to TRBJ2-3; D is uncertain. This CDR3 region has 17 residues. The germline CDR1 and CDR2 sequences are SQVTM and ANQGSEA. V gave up 7 bases and J gave up 4 bases, with 27 bases separating them. The CDR3 coding sequence is TGCAGCGCCGCGCTGCGTACGGGCCCTACTGCGCCAGATACGCAGTATTTT. Protein: CSAALRTGPTAPDTQYF.

This chain connects TRBV11-2 to TRBJ2-1; D ambiguous. V lost 1 base and J lost 1, with 11 bases in between. Germline CDR1 and CDR2: SGHAT and FQNNGV. This CDR3 has 16 residues. For the CDR3, the DNA is TGTGCCAGCAGCTTAGTTTCGGGCCTGTCCTACAATGAGCAGTTCTTC. As protein: CASSLVSGLSYNEQFF.

Worth noting for this clonotype: The germline gene is not matched at one end of the junction; a read error may be the cause. V and J are TRBV12-3 or TRBV12-4 and TRBJ2-1; D may be TRBD2 (6 bases). There are 13 residues in the CDR3. The CDR3 DNA reads TGTGCCAGCACTCCCACGGGGGTTTTTGAGCTGTTCTTC. Amino acids: CASTPTGVFELFF.

This clonotype was seen more than once but under ten times. The chain uses TRBV12-3 or TRBV12-4 and TRBJ1-5, with 8 bases that match TRBD1. V shed 6 bases and J 3 bases; nucleotides not matched to a gene: 7. The CDR3 is 15 amino acids. The CDR3 region has the DNA TGTGCCAGCAGCCCAACAGGGGGAAACAATCAGCCCCAGCATTTT. Its translation: CASSPTGGNNQPQHF.

The rearrangement links TRBV10-1 to TRBJ2-1; 9 bases agree with TRBD2. Germline V CDR1 and CDR2: WNHNN, SYGVQD (reference sequence). With V trimmed by 0 bases and J by 6 bases, 6 bases remained unmatched. The CDR3 runs to 16 residues. CDR3 nucleotide sequence: TGCGCCAGCAGTGAGTCGGAGGCTAGCGGGGCCAATGAGCAGTTCTTC. This sequence encodes CASSESEASGANEQFF.

There are many counts of this clonotype. The CDR3 nucleotides read TGCGCCAGCAGCCAATCGACAGGGTCATCCTACAATGAGCAGTTCTTC. Amino acid sequence: CASSQSTGSSYNEQFF. The gene calls are TRBV4-3 and TRBJ2-1; 7 bases map to TRBD1. V dropped 2 bases and J dropped 1; count of bases not matched to a gene: 5. Germline-derived CDR1 and CDR2 are LGHNA and YSLEER. This CDR3 has 16 amino acids.

This clonotype was found a few times. This chain uses TRBV12-3 or TRBV12-4 with TRBJ1-4; D call uncertain. The V end lost 2 bases, the J end lost 5 bases, and 6 bases lay between the germline ends. This CDR3 region has 13 residues. The CDR3 bases are TGTGCCAGCAGTTTACAACCCAATGAAAAACTGTTTTTT. Its translation: CASSLQPNEKLFF.

The chain is built from TRBV9 and TRBJ1-2; TRBD1 might be the D (5 bases). V lost 0 bases to trimming and J lost 7 bases, with 16 bases between them. This CDR3 contains 15 residues. Germline V gives CDR1 SGDLS, CDR2 YYNGEE. The CDR3 is CASSVATPGRGGYTF. The CDR3 DNA is TGTGCCAGCAGCGTAGCTACGCCGGGGCGCGGTGGCTACACCTTC.

The chain uses TRBV20-1 and TRBJ2-7; 8 bases are a match to TRBD2. Trimming removed 0 bases from V and 0 bases from J; junction bases left unmatched: 4. The germline V gene has CDR1 DFQATT and CDR2 SNEGSKA (reference sequence). This CDR3 is built from 15 residues. The CDR3 DNA follows: TGCAGTGCTAGAGATATTAGCGGGGCCTCCTACGAGCAGTACTTC. Protein: CSARDISGASYEQYF.

This clonotype has more than one count but fewer than ten. V gene TRBV27 combines with J gene TRBJ1-2; 7 bases align to TRBD1. There are 16 residues in the CDR3. CDR1 and CDR2 from the germline V gene are MNHEY and SMNVEV (reference sequence). With 5 bases clipped from V and 1 base from J, the junction kept 10 bases outside the gene matches. The CDR3 DNA is TGTGCCAGCAGTCCCGCCCCAGGGGGAGATAACTATGGCTACACCTTC. This encodes CASSPAPGGDNYGYTF.

This clonotype came up a few times. The chain joins TRBV29-1 to TRBJ2-7, with D possibly TRBD1 on 5 matching bases. Trimming removed 3 bases from V and 0 bases from J, with 9 bases in between. CDR1 SQVTM and CDR2 ANQGSEA come from the germline V gene. The CDR3 spans 13 residues. Here the CDR3 DNA reads TGCAGCGTTGAGCCGCAGGGCTCCTACGAGCAGTACTTC. Protein: CSVEPQGSYEQYF.

This clonotype appeared a few times. The CDR3, as DNA: TGTGCCAGCAGTTTTGGGGGGCTCGGCACTGAAGCTTTCTTT. Its protein product is CASSFGGLGTEAFF. The chain couples TRBV12-3 or TRBV12-4 to TRBJ1-1; weak D call: TRBD1 (6 bases). The CDR3 has 14 amino acids. Between the trimmed V and J ends, which lost 3 bases and 4 bases, there was a span of 12 bases.